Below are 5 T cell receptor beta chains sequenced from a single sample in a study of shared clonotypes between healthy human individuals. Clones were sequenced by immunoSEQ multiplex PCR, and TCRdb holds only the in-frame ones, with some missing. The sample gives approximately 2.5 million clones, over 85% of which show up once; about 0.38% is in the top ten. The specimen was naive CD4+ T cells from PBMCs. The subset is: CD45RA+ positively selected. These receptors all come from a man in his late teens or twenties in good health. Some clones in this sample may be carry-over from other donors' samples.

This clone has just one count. The CDR3 nucleotides are TGTGCCAGCAGCTTGGGTTGGTTACGGGGGGACAGCAAAGAGACCCAGTACTTC. It encodes CASSLGWLRGDSKETQYF. V usage is TRBV5-4 and J usage is TRBJ2-5; D might be TRBD1 or TRBD2, each matching 7 bases. The CDR3 runs 18 residues. With 0 bases removed from V and 3 bases from J, the gap between germline ends came to 21 bases. In germline, CDR1 is SGHNT, CDR2 YYREEE (reference sequence).

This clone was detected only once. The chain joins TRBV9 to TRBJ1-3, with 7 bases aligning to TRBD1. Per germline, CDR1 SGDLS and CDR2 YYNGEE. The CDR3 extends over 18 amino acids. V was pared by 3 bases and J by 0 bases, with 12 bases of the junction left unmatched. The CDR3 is CASSGRQGGTLSGNTIYF. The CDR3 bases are TGTGCCAGCAGCGGCCGACAGGGAGGCACCCTCTCTGGAAACACCATATATTTT.

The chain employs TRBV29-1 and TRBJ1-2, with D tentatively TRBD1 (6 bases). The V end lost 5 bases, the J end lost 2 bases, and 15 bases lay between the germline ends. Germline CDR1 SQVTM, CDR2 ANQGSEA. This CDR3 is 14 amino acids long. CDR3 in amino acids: CSVSPDRTNYGYTF. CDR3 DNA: TGCAGCGTTTCCCCCGACAGGACCAACTATGGCTACACCTTC.

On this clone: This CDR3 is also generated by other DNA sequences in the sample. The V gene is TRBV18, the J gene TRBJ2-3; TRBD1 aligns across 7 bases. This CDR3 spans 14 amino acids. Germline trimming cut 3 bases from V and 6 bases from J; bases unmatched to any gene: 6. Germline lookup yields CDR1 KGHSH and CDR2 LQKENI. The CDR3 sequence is CASSPDRVGDTQYF. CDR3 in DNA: TGTGCCAGCTCACCCGACAGGGTCGGGGATACGCAGTATTTT.

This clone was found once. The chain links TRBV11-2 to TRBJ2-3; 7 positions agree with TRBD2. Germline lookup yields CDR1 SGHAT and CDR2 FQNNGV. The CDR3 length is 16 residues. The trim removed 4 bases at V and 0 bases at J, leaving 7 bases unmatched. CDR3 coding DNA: TGTGCCAGCAGCTCCCTGAGGCGGGAGAGCACAGATACGCAGTATTTT. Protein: CASSSLRRESTDTQYF.